Sequencing of this T cell receptor (beta chain) was carried out in a study of T-cell memory formation after mild COVID-19. Turning to the study itself: The two donors had largely donor-specific TCR clusters. Study-level findings and limits: Nothing showed for sure that second-wave clones peaking on day 37 were SARS-CoV-2 specific.

To note about this clonotype: The target antigen is unknown.

TCRdb redid the calling of the 5' RACE reads with MiXCR, one entry per CDR3 protein. Of roughly 240,000 distinct CDR3 sequences in the sample, roughly 15% were seen once. The CDR3 is made up of 16 amino acids. Germline V gene sequence: CDR1 DFQATT, CDR2 SNEGSKA (reference sequence). The V end lost 0 bases, the J end lost 2 bases, and 13 bases lay between the germline ends. The source material was PBMCs or a T cell subset sorted from them (not recorded which). This TCR was recovered from a man between 18 and 35 years old who had mild COVID-19 (a few samples of this study predate the infection). Cell type and time point are not known. The chain uses TRBV20-1 and TRBJ2-2, with a weak D call TRBD2 (6 bases). The CDR3, as DNA: TGCAGTGCTAGAGATCCCGGAGGGCCTAACACCGGGGAGCTGTTTTTT. It is translated as CSARDPGGPNTGELFF.